The clone carrying this T cell receptor (beta chain) was found a few times. Its specificity is not known. These data belong to a study of T cell repertoires in cytomegalovirus infection. One entry per CDR3 protein results from TCRdb running MiXCR on the reads. The repertoire has approximately 910,000 distinct CDR3 sequences, around 30% of them found once; the top ten carry about 14%. The length of the CDR3 is 16 residues. Germline CDR1 SNHLY, CDR2 FYNNEI. Trimming cost V 5 bases and J 5 bases; bases outside gene matches: 10. The sample in question was cultured CD8+ T cells from PBMCs, obtained from culture after CMV antigen stimulation. The receptor was derived from a human donor in good health (CMV status not recorded). Some clones in this sample may be carry-over from other donors' samples. This rearrangement joins TRBV2 to TRBJ1-1; 11 bases agree with TRBD1. The CDR3 sequence: CASSLNVDRGRTEAFF. The CDR3 region has the DNA TGTGCCAGCAGTCTGAACGTGGACAGGGGGCGTACTGAAGCTTTCTTT.